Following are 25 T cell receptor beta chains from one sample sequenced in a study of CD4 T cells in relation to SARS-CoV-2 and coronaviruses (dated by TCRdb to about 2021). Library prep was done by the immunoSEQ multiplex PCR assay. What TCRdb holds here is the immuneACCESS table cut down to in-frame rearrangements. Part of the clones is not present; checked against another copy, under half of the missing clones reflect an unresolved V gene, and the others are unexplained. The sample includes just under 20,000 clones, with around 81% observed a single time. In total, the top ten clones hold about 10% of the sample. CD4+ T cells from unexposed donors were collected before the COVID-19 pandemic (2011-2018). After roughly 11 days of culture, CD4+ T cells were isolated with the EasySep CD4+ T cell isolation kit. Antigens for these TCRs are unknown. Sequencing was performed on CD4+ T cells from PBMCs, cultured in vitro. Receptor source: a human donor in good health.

The CDR3 DNA sequence: TGTGCCAGCAGTGAAGGCGGGGGTTTGGATACGCAGTATTTT. Translating gives CASSEGGGLDTQYF. The chain has TRBV6-1 and TRBJ2-3; 7 bases fit TRBD2. The CDR3 extends over 14 amino acids. Germline values: CDR1 MNHNS, CDR2 SASEGT. V lost 1 base, J lost 6 bases, and 4 bases stayed unmatched.

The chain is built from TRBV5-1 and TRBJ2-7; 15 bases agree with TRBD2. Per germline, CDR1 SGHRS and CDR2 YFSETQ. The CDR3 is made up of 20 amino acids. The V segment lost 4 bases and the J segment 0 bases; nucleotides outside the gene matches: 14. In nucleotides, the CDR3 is TGCGCCAGCAGCCTCCCATATCCCGGGACTAGCGGGGGGTACTCCTACGAGCAGTACTTC. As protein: CASSLPYPGTSGGYSYEQYF.

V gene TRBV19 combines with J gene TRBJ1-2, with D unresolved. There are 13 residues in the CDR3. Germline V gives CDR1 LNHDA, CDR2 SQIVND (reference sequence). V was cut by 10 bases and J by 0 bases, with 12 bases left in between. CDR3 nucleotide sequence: TGTGCCACCCAGATTCGAGCTAACTATGGCTACACCTTC. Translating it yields CATQIRANYGYTF.

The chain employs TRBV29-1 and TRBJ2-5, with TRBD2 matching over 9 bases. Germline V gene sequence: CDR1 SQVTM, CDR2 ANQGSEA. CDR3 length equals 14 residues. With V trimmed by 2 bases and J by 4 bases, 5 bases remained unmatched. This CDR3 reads CSVEIAGVGETQYF. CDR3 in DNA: TGCAGCGTTGAAATAGCGGGAGTAGGAGAGACCCAGTACTTC.

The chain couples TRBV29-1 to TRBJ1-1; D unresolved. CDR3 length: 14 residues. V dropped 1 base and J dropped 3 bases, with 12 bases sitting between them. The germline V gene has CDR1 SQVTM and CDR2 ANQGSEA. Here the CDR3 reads CSVEAPAVYTEAFF. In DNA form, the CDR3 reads TGCAGCGTTGAAGCACCAGCGGTGTACACTGAAGCTTTCTTT.

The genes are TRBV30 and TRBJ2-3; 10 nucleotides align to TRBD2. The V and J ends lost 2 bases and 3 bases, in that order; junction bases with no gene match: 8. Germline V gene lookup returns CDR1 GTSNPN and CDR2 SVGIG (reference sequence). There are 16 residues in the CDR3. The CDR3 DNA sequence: TGTGCCTGGAGTACAACTAGCGGGGCGGGGACAGATACGCAGTATTTT. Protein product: CAWSTTSGAGTDTQYF.

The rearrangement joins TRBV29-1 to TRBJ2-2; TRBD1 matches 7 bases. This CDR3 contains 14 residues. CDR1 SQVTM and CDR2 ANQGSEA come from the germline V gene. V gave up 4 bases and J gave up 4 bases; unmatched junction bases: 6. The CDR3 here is CSVGRQGGTGELFF. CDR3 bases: TGCAGCGTTGGTAGACAGGGTGGCACCGGGGAGCTGTTTTTT.

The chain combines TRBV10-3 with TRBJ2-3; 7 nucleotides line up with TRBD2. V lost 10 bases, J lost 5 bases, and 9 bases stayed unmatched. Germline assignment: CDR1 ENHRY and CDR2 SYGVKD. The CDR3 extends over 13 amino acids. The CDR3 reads CATARTREDTQYF. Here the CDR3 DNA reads TGTGCCACCGCCCGGACTAGGGAAGATACGCAGTATTTT.

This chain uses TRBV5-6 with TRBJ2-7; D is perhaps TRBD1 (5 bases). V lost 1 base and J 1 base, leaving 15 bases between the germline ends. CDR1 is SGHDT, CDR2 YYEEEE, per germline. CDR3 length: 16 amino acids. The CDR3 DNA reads TGTGCCAGCAGCTTGCCCCAGGGTATGGGTTCCTACGAGCAGTACTTC. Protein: CASSLPQGMGSYEQYF.

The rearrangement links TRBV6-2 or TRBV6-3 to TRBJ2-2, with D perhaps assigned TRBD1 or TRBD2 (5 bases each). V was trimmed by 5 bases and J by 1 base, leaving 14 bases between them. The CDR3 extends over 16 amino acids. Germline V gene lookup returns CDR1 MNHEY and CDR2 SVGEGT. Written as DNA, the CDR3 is TGTGCCAGCAGTCCCCCCCCAGGGAGGAACACCGGGGAGCTGTTTTTT. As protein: CASSPPPGRNTGELFF.

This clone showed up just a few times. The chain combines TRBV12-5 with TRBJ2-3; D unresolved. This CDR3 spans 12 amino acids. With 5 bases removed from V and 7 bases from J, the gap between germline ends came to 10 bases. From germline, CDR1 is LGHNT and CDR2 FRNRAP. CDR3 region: CASGTLPYTQYF. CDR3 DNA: TGTGCTAGTGGTACCCTACCGTATACGCAGTATTTT.

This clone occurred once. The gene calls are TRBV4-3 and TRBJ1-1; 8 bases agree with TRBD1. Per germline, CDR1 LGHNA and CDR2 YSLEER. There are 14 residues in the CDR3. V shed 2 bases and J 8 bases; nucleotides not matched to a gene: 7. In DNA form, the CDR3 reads TGCGCCAGCAGCCAACAGACAGGGGACGCAGAAGCTTTCTTT. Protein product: CASSQQTGDAEAFF.

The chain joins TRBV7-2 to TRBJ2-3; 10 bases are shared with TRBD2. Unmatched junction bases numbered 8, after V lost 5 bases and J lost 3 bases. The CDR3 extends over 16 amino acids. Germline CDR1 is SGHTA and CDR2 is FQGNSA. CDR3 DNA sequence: TGTGCCAGCAGCCCCAGGACTAGCGGAAAAACAGATACGCAGTATTTT. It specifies CASSPRTSGKTDTQYF. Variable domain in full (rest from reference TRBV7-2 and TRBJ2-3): GAGVSQSPSNKVTEKGKDVELRCDPISGHTALYWYRQSLGQGLEFLIYFQGNSAPDKSGLPSDRFSAERTGGSVSTLTIQRTQQEDSAVYLCASSPRTSGKTDTQYFGPGTRLTVL.

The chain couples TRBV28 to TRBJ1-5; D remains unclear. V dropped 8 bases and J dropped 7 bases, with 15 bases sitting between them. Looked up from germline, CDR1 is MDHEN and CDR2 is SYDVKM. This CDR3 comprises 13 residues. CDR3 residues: CASLGRVHQPQHF. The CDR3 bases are TGTGCCAGCCTCGGGAGGGTGCACCAGCCCCAGCATTTT.

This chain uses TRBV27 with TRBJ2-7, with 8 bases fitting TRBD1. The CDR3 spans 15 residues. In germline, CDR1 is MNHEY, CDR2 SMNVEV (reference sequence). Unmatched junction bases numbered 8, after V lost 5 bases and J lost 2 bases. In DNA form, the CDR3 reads TGTGCCAGCAGTACCGGGACAGGCATTACCTACGAGCAGTACTTC. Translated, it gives CASSTGTGITYEQYF.

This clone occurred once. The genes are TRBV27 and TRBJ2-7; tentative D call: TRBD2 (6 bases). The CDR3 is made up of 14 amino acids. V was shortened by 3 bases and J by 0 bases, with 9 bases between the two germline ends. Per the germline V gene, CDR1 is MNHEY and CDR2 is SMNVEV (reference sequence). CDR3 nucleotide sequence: TGTGCCAGCAGTTTTGGGGACTCCTCCTACGAGCAGTACTTC. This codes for CASSFGDSSYEQYF.

This chain's CDR3 is CASSLLDREETEAFF. CDR3 sequence (DNA): TGCGCCAGCAGCTTGCTGGACAGGGAGGAGACTGAAGCTTTCTTT. The chain carries TRBV5-1 and TRBJ1-1; 8 nucleotides match TRBD1. The CDR3 extends over 15 amino acids. Germline CDR1 is SGHRS and CDR2 is YFSETQ. V shed 1 base, J shed 5 bases, and the junction held 7 bases outside the gene matches.

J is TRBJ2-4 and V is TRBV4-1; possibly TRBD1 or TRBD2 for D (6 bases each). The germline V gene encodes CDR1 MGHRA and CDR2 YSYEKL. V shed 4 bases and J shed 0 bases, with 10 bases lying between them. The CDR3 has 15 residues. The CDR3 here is CASSRGALAKNIQYF. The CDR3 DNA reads TGCGCCAGCAGCCGGGGGGCCTTAGCCAAAAACATTCAGTACTTC.

The DNA for the CDR3 is TGTGCCAGCAGCTTAATGAGGACTAGAAATAATGAGCAGTTCTTC. Protein sequence: CASSLMRTRNNEQFF. The V call is TRBV7-2, the J call TRBJ2-1, with TRBD2 identical over 7 bases. Germline trimming cut 2 bases from V and 7 bases from J; bases unmatched to any gene: 8. The CDR3 runs to 15 residues. Germline V gene lookup returns CDR1 SGHTA and CDR2 FQGNSA.

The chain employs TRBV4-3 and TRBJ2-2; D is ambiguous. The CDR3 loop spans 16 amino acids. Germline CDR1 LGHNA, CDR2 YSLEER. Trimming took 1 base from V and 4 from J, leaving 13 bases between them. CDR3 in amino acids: CASSQGRLRVTGELFF. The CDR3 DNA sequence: TGCGCCAGCAGCCAAGGTCGTTTACGGGTCACCGGGGAGCTGTTTTTT.

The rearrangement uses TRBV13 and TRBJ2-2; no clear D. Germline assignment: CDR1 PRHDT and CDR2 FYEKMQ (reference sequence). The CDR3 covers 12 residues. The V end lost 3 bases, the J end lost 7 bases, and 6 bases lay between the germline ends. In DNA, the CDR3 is TGTGCCAGCAGCTTGCCGTTCGGGGAGCTGTTTTTT. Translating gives CASSLPFGELFF.

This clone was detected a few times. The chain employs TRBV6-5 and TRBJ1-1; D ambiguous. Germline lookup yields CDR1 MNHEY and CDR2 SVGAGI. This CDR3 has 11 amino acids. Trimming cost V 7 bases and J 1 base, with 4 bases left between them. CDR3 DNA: TGTGCCAGCACCCGGAACACTGAAGCTTTCTTT. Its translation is CASTRNTEAFF.

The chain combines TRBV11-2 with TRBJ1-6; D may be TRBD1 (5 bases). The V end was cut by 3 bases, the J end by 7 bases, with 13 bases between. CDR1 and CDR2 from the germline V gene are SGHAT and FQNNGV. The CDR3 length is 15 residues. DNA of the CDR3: TGTGCCAGCAGCTTGTGGGACGAATCGAATTCACCCCTCCACTTT. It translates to CASSLWDESNSPLHF.

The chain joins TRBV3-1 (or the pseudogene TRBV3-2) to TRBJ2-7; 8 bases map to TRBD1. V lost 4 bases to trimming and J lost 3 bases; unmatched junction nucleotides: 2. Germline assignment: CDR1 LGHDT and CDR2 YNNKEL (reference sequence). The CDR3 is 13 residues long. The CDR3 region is CASSLQGVYEQYF. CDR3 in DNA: TGTGCCAGCAGCCTACAGGGGGTCTACGAGCAGTACTTC.

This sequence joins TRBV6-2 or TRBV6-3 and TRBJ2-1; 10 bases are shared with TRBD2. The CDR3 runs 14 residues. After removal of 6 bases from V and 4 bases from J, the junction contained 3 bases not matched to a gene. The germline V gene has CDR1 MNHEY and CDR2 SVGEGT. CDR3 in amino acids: CASSPAGGYNEQFF. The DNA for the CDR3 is TGTGCCAGCAGCCCAGCGGGAGGGTACAATGAGCAGTTCTTC.